This T cell receptor (beta chain) stems from a study of regulatory T cells in long-lasting Graves disease. Regarding time point: persistent/refractory GD, antithyroid drugs over 5 years with positive TRAb. TCR sequences were obtained from RNA taken from PBMCs. Arm-PCR with iRepertoire HTBI primers amplified the CDR3 regions for these TCR beta libraries. Using its own MiXCR run on the multiplex PCR reads, TCRdb lists one record per CDR3 protein. The profile shows around 510,000 distinct CDR3 sequences, roughly 20% of them singletons. V was clipped by 3 bases and J by 4 bases; unmatched bases: 12. This CDR3 region has 17 residues. Per germline, CDR1 MDHEN and CDR2 SYDVKM.

Sequencing was performed on peripheral blood mononuclear cells (PBMCs), taken when the disease was refractory, from a patient treated with antithyroid drugs. This sequence joins TRBV28 and TRBJ1-2; 9 positions match TRBD1. The sequence was collected from a female donor with Graves disease. The CDR3 here is CASSFGQGQNGGYGYTF. CDR3 sequence (DNA): TGTGCCAGCAGTTTCGGACAGGGGCAAAATGGAGGCTATGGCTACACCTTC.